Listed below are T cell receptor beta chains from one sample, sequenced in a study of T cell responses to AZD1222 COVID-19 vaccine. Measured with immunoSEQ multiplex PCR; TCRdb has only the in-frame clones, and not every one. The sample shows fewer than 200,000 clones, about 87% of them seen only once. The sample here was peripheral blood, taken on day 0 of AZD1222 vaccination. These receptors were collected from an adult in good health. CDR3s include the opening cysteine and the closing phenylalanine or tryptophan. The D gene is left open where the match is weak. Clone size is given for some rows only: seen once, a few or many times, or a class if the clone is expanded.

clone_size,j_call,d_call,v_call,cdr3_nt,cdr3_aa
once,TRBJ1-5,.,TRBV19,TGTGCCAGTAGTGCCAGCGCAGGGTTCGAGAGCAATCAGCCCCAGCATTTT,CASSASAGFESNQPQHF
once,TRBJ1-1,.,TRBV7-2,TGTGCCAGCAGCCGCGGGTTCACTGAAGCTTTCTTT,CASSRGFTEAFF
few,TRBJ2-6,.,TRBV5-1,TGCGCCACAGGAAACTCTGGGGCCAACGTCCTGACTTTC,CATGNSGANVLTF
.,TRBJ2-7,.,TRBV12-3/TRBV12-4,TGTGCCAGCAGCCCTACAAGTTTCGGGCAGTACTTC,CASSPTSFGQYF
once,TRBJ2-7,.,TRBV3-1/TRBV3-2,TGTGCCAGCAGCCAAACCCCGAACGAGCAGTACTTC,CASSQTPNEQYF
.,TRBJ1-3,.,TRBV4-2,TGTGCCAGCAGCCAAGGGAGACTCCCCTCGGAAAACACCATATATTTT,CASSQGRLPSENTIYF
.,TRBJ2-1,.,TRBV28,TGTGCCAGCAGTTTAGGCGGGGACGAGCAGTTCTTC,CASSLGGDEQFF
.,TRBJ2-7,TRBD1,TRBV5-1,TGCGCCAGCAGCTTCGACAGGGGCGAGCAGTACTTC,CASSFDRGEQYF
.,TRBJ2-7,.,TRBV5-6,TGTGCCAGCAGCGCGACGACAGTTTTCTACGAGCAGTACTTC,CASSATTVFYEQYF
.,TRBJ2-1,TRBD2,TRBV5-1,TGCGCCAGCAGCCCGGGGGGGAGCTCCTACAATGAGCAGTTCTTC,CASSPGGSSYNEQFF
few,TRBJ2-7,.,TRBV5-1,TGCGCCAGCAGCCCTCGGCACCTTTACGAGCAGTACTTC,CASSPRHLYEQYF
medium-sized,TRBJ1-2,.,TRBV27,TGTGCCAGCAGTTTAAACGGGGGCTCGCCTAACTATGGCTACACCTTC,CASSLNGGSPNYGYTF
.,TRBJ2-7,TRBD2,TRBV4-3,TGCGCCAGCAGCCAAGATTTGACTAGCGGGGTCTACGAGCAGTACTTC,CASSQDLTSGVYEQYF
.,TRBJ1-5,.,TRBV6-5,TGTGCCAGCAAAGAATATAGCAATCAGCCCCAGCATTTT,CASKEYSNQPQHF
.,TRBJ2-7,.,TRBV28,TGTGCCAGCAGTACCCTCTACGAGCAGTACTTC,CASSTLYEQYF